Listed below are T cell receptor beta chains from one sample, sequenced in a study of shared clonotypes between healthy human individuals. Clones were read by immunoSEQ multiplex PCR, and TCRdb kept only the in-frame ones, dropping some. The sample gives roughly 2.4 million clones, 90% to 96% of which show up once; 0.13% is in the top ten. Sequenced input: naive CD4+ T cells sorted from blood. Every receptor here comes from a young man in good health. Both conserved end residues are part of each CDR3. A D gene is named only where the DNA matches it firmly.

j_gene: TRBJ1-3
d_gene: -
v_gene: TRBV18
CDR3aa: CASSPLESGNTIYF
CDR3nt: TGTGCCAGCTCGCCGCTAGAATCTGGAAACACCATATATTTT

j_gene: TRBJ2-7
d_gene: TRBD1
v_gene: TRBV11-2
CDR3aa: CASAVDRTSYEQYF
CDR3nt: TGTGCCAGCGCCGTGGACAGGACGTCCTACGAGCAGTACTTC

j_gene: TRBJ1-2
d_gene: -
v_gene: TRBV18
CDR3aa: CASSPGSDPAYGYTF
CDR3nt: TGTGCCAGCTCACCAGGTAGTGATCCAGCTTATGGCTACACCTTC

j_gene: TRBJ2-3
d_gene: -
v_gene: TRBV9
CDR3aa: CASSVADGFTDTQYF
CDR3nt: TGTGCCAGCAGCGTAGCTGATGGGTTTACAGATACGCAGTATTTT

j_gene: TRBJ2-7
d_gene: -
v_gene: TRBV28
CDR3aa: CASSLQSSYEQYF
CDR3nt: TGTGCCAGCAGTCTGCAATCCTCCTACGAGCAGTACTTC

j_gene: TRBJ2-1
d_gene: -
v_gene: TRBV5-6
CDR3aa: CATSTTAKINEQFF
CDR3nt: TGTGCCACCTCCACCACCGCGAAAATAAATGAGCAGTTCTTC

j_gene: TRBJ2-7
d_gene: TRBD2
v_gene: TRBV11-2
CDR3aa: CASNLAGPPYEQYF
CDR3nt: TGTGCCAGCAACTTAGCGGGTCCCCCGTACGAGCAGTACTTC

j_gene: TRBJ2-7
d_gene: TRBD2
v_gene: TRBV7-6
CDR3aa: CASSLSPSGNSYEQYF
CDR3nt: TGTGCCAGCAGCTTATCGCCTAGCGGCAACTCCTACGAGCAGTACTTC

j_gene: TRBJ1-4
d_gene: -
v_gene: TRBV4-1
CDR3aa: CASSQGGLGEKLFF
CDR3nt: TGCGCCAGCAGCCAAGGAGGATTGGGGGAAAAACTGTTTTTT

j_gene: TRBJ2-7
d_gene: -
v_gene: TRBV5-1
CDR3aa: CASSLLGTSYEQYF
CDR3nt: TGCGCCAGCAGCTTGTTAGGCACTTCCTACGAGCAGTACTTC

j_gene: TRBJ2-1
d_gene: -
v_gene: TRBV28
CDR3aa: CASSQGGLYNEQFF
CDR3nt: TGTGCCAGCAGTCAGGGGGGATTGTACAATGAGCAGTTCTTC

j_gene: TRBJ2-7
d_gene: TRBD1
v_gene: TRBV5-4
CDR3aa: CASRPGQVGEQYF
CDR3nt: TGTGCCAGCAGACCGGGACAGGTGGGGGAGCAGTACTTC

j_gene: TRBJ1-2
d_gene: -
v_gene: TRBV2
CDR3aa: CASSDTANYGYTF
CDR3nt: TGTGCCAGCAGTGACACTGCGAACTATGGCTACACCTTC

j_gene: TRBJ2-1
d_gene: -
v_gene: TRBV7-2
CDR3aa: CASSLGRLDNEQFF
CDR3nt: TGTGCCAGCAGCTTAGGTAGATTGGACAATGAGCAGTTCTTC

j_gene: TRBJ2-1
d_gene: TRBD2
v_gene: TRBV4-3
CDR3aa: CASSQGPGTSGRNEQFF
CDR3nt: TGCGCCAGCAGCCAAGGCCCCGGGACTAGCGGGAGAAATGAGCAGTTCTTC

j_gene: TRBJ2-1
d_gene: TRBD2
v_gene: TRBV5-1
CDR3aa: CASSGGLAGGPVGYNEQFF
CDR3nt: TGCGCCAGCAGCGGGGGACTAGCGGGAGGGCCAGTCGGCTACAATGAGCAGTTCTTC

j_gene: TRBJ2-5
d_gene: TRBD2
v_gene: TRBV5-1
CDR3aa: CASSPGLAGGQETQYF
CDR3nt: TGCGCCAGCAGCCCCGGACTAGCGGGAGGGCAAGAGACCCAGTACTTC